Sequencing of this TCR beta chain was carried out in a study of blood T cell repertoires in COVID-19. Study-wide context: Samples representing acute and convalescent COVID-19 were sourced from the United States, Italy and Spain.

How the authors handled the data: Reference gene primers were amplified, and this amplification served to estimate nucleated cell counts. Clones were read by immunoSEQ multiplex PCR, and TCRdb kept only the in-frame ones, dropping some. V and J calls plus clone size are reproduced from that table; the DNA served to infer D and trimming. Of 120,000 or so clones listed, almost 85% are singletons. What was sequenced was peripheral blood. This clonotype was obtained from a woman aged 25 to 39 who had recovered from COVID-19.

Written as DNA, the CDR3 is TGTGCCAGCCGTAGGGACAGGGCATCGGGAAACACCATATATTTT. It yields the protein CASRRDRASGNTIYF. The chain is built from TRBV7-9 and TRBJ1-3; 9 bases line up with TRBD1. The CDR3 has 15 residues. V gave up 8 bases and J gave up 4 bases; unmatched junction bases: 9. The V gene's germline CDR1 is SEHNR and CDR2 FQNEAQ (reference sequence).